The rows below give T cell receptor beta chains drawn from one sample of a study of shared clonotypes between healthy human individuals. TCRdb keeps only in-frame clones here, not all; method: immunoSEQ multiplex PCR. The repertoire consists of some 450,000 clones, with 60% to 80% occurring once and the leading ten covering about 11%. The sample taken for sequencing was PBMCs. The source of these receptors is a woman in her 40s in good health. Some clones in this sample may be carry-over from other donors' samples. Each CDR3 is given with its conserved first and last residue. The D gene is left open where the match is weak. Rows may omit the clone size; those that give it use once, few, many or a size class.

CDR3nt	CDR3aa	j_gene	abundance	v_gene	d_gene
TGTGCCAGCAGTGAAGCGACAGGGTCGTTCGGAAACACCATATATTTT	CASSEATGSFGNTIYF	TRBJ1-3	once	TRBV6-1	TRBD1
TGTGCCATCAGCGGGACGGAGAATCAGCCCCAGCATTTT	CAISGTENQPQHF	TRBJ1-5	-	TRBV10-3	-
TGTGCCAGCAGCTTATACTGGGGGCAGGCCTACGAGCAGTACTTC	CASSLYWGQAYEQYF	TRBJ2-7	-	TRBV7-2	-
TGTGCCAGCAGTCCGGGACAGGGAGAGACCCAGTACTTC	CASSPGQGETQYF	TRBJ2-5	-	TRBV6-4	TRBD1
TGTGCCAGCAGCGTAGGAGTGTCCTACGAGCAGTACTTC	CASSVGVSYEQYF	TRBJ2-7	-	TRBV9	-
TGTGCCAGCAGCTCCCCAGGAACCGGGGAGCTGTTTTTT	CASSSPGTGELFF	TRBJ2-2	-	TRBV7-2	-
TGTGCCTGGAGTGTCCCCGGGACTAGCGACCACGAGCAGTACTTC	CAWSVPGTSDHEQYF	TRBJ2-7	-	TRBV30	TRBD2
TGCGCCAGCAGCCTCCAGGGAAGCACTAATGAAAAACTGTTTTTT	CASSLQGSTNEKLFF	TRBJ1-4	once	TRBV4-1	-
TGTGCCAGCAGCGGCGAGGGAGTTAGTCAAGAGACCCAGTACTTC	CASSGEGVSQETQYF	TRBJ2-5	-	TRBV9	-
TGTGCCAGCGGGTCCTCTTACGAGCAGTACTTC	CASGSSYEQYF	TRBJ2-7	once	TRBV28	-
TGTGCCAGCAGCCACCCCGGACTAGACCGCTACAATGAGCAGTTCTTC	CASSHPGLDRYNEQFF	TRBJ2-1	-	TRBV4-2	TRBD2
TGTGCCAGCAGTGAGACAGGCGGGAACACTGAAGCTTTCTTT	CASSETGGNTEAFF	TRBJ1-1	-	TRBV2	-
TGCAGCGTAGGGGGGGGCTACAATGAGCAGTTCTTC	CSVGGGYNEQFF	TRBJ2-1	-	TRBV29-1	-
TGTGCCAGCAGCCTAGACAGAAGCTCCTACGAGCAGTACTTC	CASSLDRSSYEQYF	TRBJ2-7	-	TRBV7-3	-
TGTGCCAGCAGCTTAGATAAGGGAGGGGTAAATACGCAGTATTTT	CASSLDKGGVNTQYF	TRBJ2-3	-	TRBV11-2	TRBD2
TGTGCCAGCAGTCCCCGGACAGGCCTAAACTATGGCTACACCTTC	CASSPRTGLNYGYTF	TRBJ1-2	-	TRBV27	TRBD1
TGTGCCAGCAGACTCGGACAGGGGGCGAGTGAGCAGTTCTTC	CASRLGQGASEQFF	TRBJ2-1	-	TRBV6-6	TRBD1
TGTGCCAGCAGCGCAACCGTCGGCCACTACGAGCAGTACTTC	CASSATVGHYEQYF	TRBJ2-7	few	TRBV9	-
TGTGCCAGCTCACCTCGTCCGGGTAACAATGAGCAGTTCTTC	CASSPRPGNNEQFF	TRBJ2-1	-	TRBV18	-
TGCGCCAGCAGCTTACAGAGCTCCCCTCACGAGCAGTACTTC	CASSLQSSPHEQYF	TRBJ2-7	-	TRBV5-1	-
TGTGCCAGCAGACTTGACGCTCAGCCCCAGCATTTT	CASRLDAQPQHF	TRBJ1-5	many	TRBV6-6	-
TGTGCCAGCAGCTTAACCGGGAGCAATGAGCAGTTCTTC	CASSLTGSNEQFF	TRBJ2-1	-	TRBV7-9	-
TGTGCCAGTAGTGGGCCTAGCGGGAGCTCCTACAATGAGCAGTTCTTC	CASSGPSGSSYNEQFF	TRBJ2-1	-	TRBV19	TRBD2
TGTGCCAGCAGCCAAGTCCTAGCGGGGGTCTACGAGCAGTACTTC	CASSQVLAGVYEQYF	TRBJ2-7	-	TRBV4-2	TRBD2
TGTGCCAGCTCACGAGAAGAAAATCAGCCCCAGCATTTT	CASSREENQPQHF	TRBJ1-5	-	TRBV18	-
TGTGCCAGCAGCCAGAGGTGGGAAAAGGAGACCCAGTACTTC	CASSQRWEKETQYF	TRBJ2-5	-	TRBV14	-
TGCGCCAGCAGCGAAAGCGGGAGCTACAATGAGCAGTTCTTC	CASSESGSYNEQFF	TRBJ2-1	once	TRBV5-1	TRBD2
TGCGCCAGCAGCCGGCCCGACACCGCCAATCAGCCCCAGCATTTT	CASSRPDTANQPQHF	TRBJ1-5	-	TRBV4-1	-
TGTGCCAGCAGCTACCGGACTAGCGGGAGAAGTGAGCAGTACTTC	CASSYRTSGRSEQYF	TRBJ2-7	-	TRBV7-9	TRBD2
TGTGCCAGCAGCTCCTCTCATGGGTACGAGCAGTACTTC	CASSSSHGYEQYF	TRBJ2-7	-	TRBV7-2	-
TGTGCCAGCAGCAAAGCACCCCCACTAGCGGGCTTTCGGAAGCAGTACTTC	CASSKAPPLAGFRKQYF	TRBJ2-7	-	TRBV21-1	-
TGTGCCAGCAGCCTAGGGGACTGGCGCATCTCTGGGGCCAACGTCCTGACTTTC	CASSLGDWRISGANVLTF	TRBJ2-6	-	TRBV7-2	-
TGCGCCAGCAGTGACAGGGGGGGCACTAATGAAAAACTGTTTTTT	CASSDRGGTNEKLFF	TRBJ1-4	once	TRBV5-1	TRBD1
TGTGCCAGCAGCCGGAGCCCAGATACGCAGTATTTT	CASSRSPDTQYF	TRBJ2-3	-	TRBV28	-
TGTGCTAGTGGCCCCGGTCACGGGAACACCATATATTTT	CASGPGHGNTIYF	TRBJ1-3	-	TRBV12-5	-
TGTGCCAGCAGCCCCCCCGCCTCTCCCCAAGAGACCCAGTACTTC	CASSPPASPQETQYF	TRBJ2-5	-	TRBV11-2	-
TGTGCCAGCAGCCCCCGGACAGGGAGCGAGGGAAACACCATATATTTT	CASSPRTGSEGNTIYF	TRBJ1-3	many	TRBV7-2	TRBD1
TGTACCAGCAGCTTAACTAGCGGTGGCTATGAGCAGTTCTTC	CTSSLTSGGYEQFF	TRBJ2-1	few	TRBV7-2	TRBD2
TGTGCCAGCAGTCCTAGTCTAAACACCATATATTTT	CASSPSLNTIYF	TRBJ1-3	-	TRBV28	-
TGTGCCAGCAGCGAAGGGGTTCTAAACACCGGGGAGCTGTTTTTT	CASSEGVLNTGELFF	TRBJ2-2	-	TRBV9	-
TGCGCCAGCAGCTTGGAACGCGGGACAGACACAGATACGCAGTATTTT	CASSLERGTDTDTQYF	TRBJ2-3	-	TRBV5-1	-
TGTGCCAGCAGTGATTTAGCGGAGAATGAGCAGTTCTTC	CASSDLAENEQFF	TRBJ2-1	few	TRBV25-1	-
TGCAGCGCGGAGGGTGGGGCAGGGGGATACAATGGGCAGTTCTTC	CSAEGGAGGYNGQFF	TRBJ2-1	once	TRBV29-1	-
TGTGCCAGCAGCTCCACTCGGACAGGGGCCTTGCTGGAGACCCAGTACTTC	CASSSTRTGALLETQYF	TRBJ2-5	-	TRBV7-9	TRBD1
TGCGCCAGCAGCCCCCACAGCGGAAGCACAGATACGCAGTATTTT	CASSPHSGSTDTQYF	TRBJ2-3	-	TRBV4-3	-
TGTGCCACCAGCAGAGCTAGCTCCACCGGGGAGCTGTTTTTT	CATSRASSTGELFF	TRBJ2-2	-	TRBV15	-
TGTGCCAGCAGTGAAGCCAGGGGAGAATATGGCTACACCTTC	CASSEARGEYGYTF	TRBJ1-2	few	TRBV2	-
TGCGCCAGCAGCCTCAGACAGATCCAAGAGACCCAGTACTTC	CASSLRQIQETQYF	TRBJ2-5	-	TRBV5-1	-